The 13 T cell receptor beta chains below were found in one sample sequenced in a study of blood T cell repertoires in COVID-19. Data came from immunoSEQ multiplex PCR; TCRdb stores just in-frame clones and leaves some out. The sample holds tens of thousands of clones, 78% seen once. Sequenced sample: peripheral blood. The receptors come from a human donor in a cohort sampled during active COVID-19.

This clone was recorded once. The chain carries TRBV5-8 and TRBJ1-4; 7 bases map to TRBD1. The CDR3 runs to 14 residues. The germline CDR1 and CDR2 sequences are SGHTS and YDEGEE. With 4 bases clipped from V and 5 bases from J, the junction kept 5 bases outside the gene matches. CDR3: CASSRTGRNEKLFF. The CDR3 DNA sequence: TGTGCCAGCAGCCGGACAGGCAGGAATGAAAAACTGTTTTTT.

The chain combines TRBV11-2 with TRBJ2-6; unclear D gene. Deletions cut 5 bases from V and 0 bases from J, with 8 bases between. CDR1 and CDR2 (germline): SGHAT, FQNNGV. The CDR3 contains 15 residues. CDR3 DNA sequence: TGTGCCAGCAGCCTACGTAACTCTGGGGCCAACGTCCTGACTTTC. Protein: CASSLRNSGANVLTF.

The V and J genes are TRBV6-1 and TRBJ2-7, with TRBD2 matching over 12 bases. Trimming removed 4 bases from V and 0 bases from J; junction bases left unmatched: 4. From germline, CDR1 is MNHNS and CDR2 SASEGT. The CDR3 sequence is 16 residues long. In DNA, the CDR3 is TGTGCCAGCAGTGGACTAGCGGGAGACACCTCCTACGAGCAGTACTTC. It is translated as CASSGLAGDTSYEQYF.

The chain employs TRBV27 and TRBJ2-7; D possibly corresponds to TRBD1 (6 bases). This CDR3 region has 14 residues. Looked up from germline, CDR1 is MNHEY and CDR2 is SMNVEV (reference sequence). V was clipped by 6 bases and J by 2 bases, with 14 bases between them. The DNA for the CDR3 is TGTGCCAGCAGCTACCAGGGGCAGACCTACGAGCAGTACTTC. This translates into CASSYQGQTYEQYF.

This clone was found a few times. J is TRBJ1-1 and V is TRBV7-9; D unclear. Trimming removed 6 bases at V and 3 bases at J, with 11 bases between. Germline CDR1 and CDR2: SEHNR and FQNEAQ (reference sequence). The CDR3 is 13 amino acids. CDR3 loop: CASSSSGDTEAFF. The CDR3 DNA follows: TGTGCCAGCAGTTCCTCGGGTGACACTGAAGCTTTCTTT.

This clone was found once. The V gene is TRBV4-3, the J gene TRBJ2-7; D is perhaps TRBD1 (6 bases). V lost 0 bases and J lost 4, with 16 bases in between. This CDR3 is built from 16 residues. Germline V gene sequence: CDR1 LGHNA, CDR2 YSLEER. CDR3 sequence reads: CASSQERAGEGYEQYF. Written as DNA, the CDR3 is TGCGCCAGCAGCCAAGAAAGGGCAGGGGAAGGGTACGAGCAGTACTTC.

This chain links TRBV5-1 with TRBJ2-1; 9 positions agree with TRBD1. The CDR3 extends over 15 amino acids. Germline lookup yields CDR1 SGHRS and CDR2 YFSETQ. With 0 bases clipped from V and 6 bases from J, the junction kept 4 bases outside the gene matches. The CDR3: CASSLEGQGGNEQFF. CDR3 sequence (DNA): TGCGCCAGCAGCTTGGAGGGACAGGGCGGCAATGAGCAGTTCTTC.

This clone was seen only once. The chain links TRBV6-5 to TRBJ2-5, with TRBD1 matching 8 bases. CDR1 and CDR2 (germline): MNHEY, SVGAGI. J gave up 5 bases and V 5 bases, and 4 bases lay outside the gene matches. This CDR3 comprises 13 residues. The CDR3 reads CASSRTGKETQYF. The DNA for the CDR3 is TGTGCCAGCAGTCGGACAGGGAAGGAGACCCAGTACTTC.

The J gene is TRBJ1-5, the V gene TRBV19, with D maybe TRBD1 (5 bases). The germline V gene has CDR1 LNHDA and CDR2 SQIVND (reference sequence). The CDR3 sequence is 13 residues long. V gave up 8 bases and J gave up 4 bases, with 12 bases separating them. The CDR3 region is CASQTGDNQPQHF. In DNA form, the CDR3 reads TGTGCCAGTCAAACAGGAGATAATCAGCCCCAGCATTTT.

Note on this clone: Other DNA variants within this sample encode the same CDR3. The genes are TRBV12-3 or TRBV12-4 and TRBJ1-1; D gene unclear. The V end was cut by 2 bases, the J end by 2 bases, with 6 bases between. The CDR3 length is 13 residues. CDR3 in amino acids: CASSLSRNTEAFF. CDR3 sequence (DNA): TGTGCCAGCAGTTTATCCCGTAACACTGAAGCTTTCTTT.

The sample holds a few counts of this clone. This chain joins TRBV6-6 and TRBJ1-1; 7 nucleotides line up with TRBD1. V lost 2 bases to trimming and J lost 5 bases; unmatched junction nucleotides: 8. The CDR3 runs to 15 residues. From germline, CDR1 is MNHNY and CDR2 SVGAGI (reference sequence). In nucleotides, the CDR3 is TGTGCCAGCAGTTACCCGGGACAGCAGAAGACTGAAGCTTTCTTT. This codes for CASSYPGQQKTEAFF.

The chain combines TRBV21-1 with TRBJ1-4; the DNA was not used to check the table's D call, TRBD1. TRBV21-1 represents a pseudogene. The CDR3 is 16 amino acids. CDR3 loop: CASSAGLGTGKEKLFF. The CDR3 coding sequence is TGTGCCAGCAGCGCCGGATTGGGGACAGGGAAGGAAAAACTGTTTTTT.

The V gene is TRBV6-6, the J gene TRBJ1-4; TRBD1 agrees at 8 bases. Germline-derived CDR1 and CDR2 are MNHNY and SVGAGI (reference sequence). V was pared by 7 bases and J by 4 bases, with 11 bases of the junction left unmatched. The CDR3 spans 16 residues. The CDR3 spells CASTPSRGPFNEKLFF. The CDR3 DNA follows: TGTGCCAGCACACCTTCCAGGGGGCCGTTTAATGAAAAACTGTTTTTT.